This passage covers 21 T cell receptor beta chains from one sample sequenced in a study of CD8 T cells in Susac syndrome. Reverse transcription of roughly 0.5 to 1 ug RNA used random hexamers. One entry per CDR3 protein, called by TCRdb with MiXCR from the immunoSEQ multiplex PCR reads. In the table there are some 150,000 distinct CDR3 sequences, around 95% of which are singletons. The sample taken for sequencing was CD8+ T cells from PBMCs. These receptors originate from a human donor with multiple sclerosis.

The rearrangement joins TRBV3-1 to TRBJ2-5, with D perhaps TRBD1 (6 bases). The V end was cut by 1 base, the J end by 3 bases, with 24 bases between. Germline V lookup: CDR1 LGHDT, CDR2 YNNKEL (reference sequence). The CDR3 runs 19 residues. The CDR3 is CASSQVGFSTGTLEETQYF. In nucleotides, the CDR3 is TGTGCCAGCAGCCAAGTGGGATTCTCAACCGGGACACTTGAAGAGACCCAGTACTTC.

The chain links TRBV9 to TRBJ2-6, with 7 bases fitting TRBD1. The CDR3 is 16 amino acids. V trimming: 2 bases; J trimming: 0 bases; junction bases outside the gene matches: 2. Germline CDR1 and CDR2: SGDLS and YYNGEE. The CDR3: CASSVTGDSGANVLTF. The CDR3 DNA reads TGTGCCAGCAGCGTTACAGGGGACTCTGGGGCCAACGTCCTGACTTTC.

This clonotype was seen just once. The J gene is TRBJ1-2, the V gene TRBV6-5; tentative D call: TRBD1 (5 bases). CDR3 size: 13 residues. V was pared by 2 bases and J by 8 bases, with 12 bases between. CDR1 and CDR2 from the germline V gene are MNHEY and SVGAGI. DNA of the CDR3: TGTGCCAGCAGTTACCCGAGGGGCGAGGGCTACACCTTC. This codes for CASSYPRGEGYTF.

This chain links TRBV12-5 with TRBJ2-7; D uncertain. V lost 4 bases and J 6 bases, leaving 7 bases between the germline ends. Germline CDR1 and CDR2: LGHNT and FRNRAP. The CDR3 is 11 residues long. CDR3 sequence: CASGSAVEQYF. The CDR3, as DNA: TGTGCTAGTGGTTCTGCAGTCGAGCAGTACTTC.

The CDR3 DNA follows: TGTGCCAGCAGCCCCGGACGTACCAATCAGCCCCAGCATTTT. It specifies CASSPGRTNQPQHF. This sequence joins TRBV6-2 or TRBV6-3 and TRBJ1-5; D not resolved. Germline values: CDR1 MNHEY, CDR2 SVGEGT. Trimming cost V 6 bases and J 3 bases, with 12 bases left between them. The CDR3 consists of 14 residues.

This chain links TRBV5-1 with TRBJ1-6; D may be TRBD1 (5 bases). V lost 0 bases, J lost 8 bases, and 12 bases lay in between. CDR1 is SGHRS and CDR2 is YFSETQ in the germline V gene. This CDR3 contains 15 residues. The CDR3 nucleotides are TGCGCCAGCAGCTTGGGAGCAGGGAGGGATTCACCCCTCCACTTT. Translating gives CASSLGAGRDSPLHF.

The chain uses TRBV13 and TRBJ2-1; 9 bases line up with TRBD1. The CDR3 covers 15 residues. The V segment lost 5 bases and the J segment 6 bases; nucleotides outside the gene matches: 8. From germline, CDR1 is PRHDT and CDR2 FYEKMQ (reference sequence). The CDR3 spells CASSPPGTGSNEQFF. In nucleotides, the CDR3 is TGTGCCAGCAGCCCCCCCGGGACAGGGTCCAATGAGCAGTTCTTC. Complete variable domain (other parts from reference TRBV13 and TRBJ2-1): AAGVIQSPRHLIKEKRETATLKCYPIPRHDTVYWYQQGPGQDPQFLISFYEKMQSDKGSIPDRFSAQQFSDYHSELNMSSLELGDSALYFCASSPPGTGSNEQFFGPGTRLTVL.

The rearrangement links TRBV19 to TRBJ1-1; maybe TRBD1 (5 bases). Trimming left V 6 bases short and J 3 bases short, with 14 bases between. In germline, CDR1 is LNHDA, CDR2 SQIVND (reference sequence). The CDR3 runs 14 residues. The CDR3 DNA is TGTGCCAGTAGCTCGGGGGGGTGGCACACTGAAGCTTTCTTT. It codes for CASSSGGWHTEAFF.

This rearrangement joins TRBV20-1 to TRBJ2-1; D is uncertain. The length of the CDR3 is 12 residues. Between the trimmed V and J ends, which lost 2 bases and 4 bases, there was a span of 6 bases. CDR1 and CDR2 from the germline V gene are DFQATT and SNEGSKA (reference sequence). The CDR3: CSARTVYNEQFF. The CDR3 DNA follows: TGCAGTGCTAGAACGGTTTACAATGAGCAGTTCTTC.

V and J are TRBV12-3 or TRBV12-4 and TRBJ1-5; the D is unclear. Trimming took off 3 bases at V and 4 bases at J, with 10 bases between the two ends. This CDR3 spans 14 amino acids. CDR3 loop: CASSLEGANQPQHF. CDR3 in DNA: TGTGCCAGCAGTTTGGAGGGCGCAAATCAGCCCCAGCATTTT.

V gene TRBV15 combines with J gene TRBJ1-2, with 10 bases that match TRBD1. J lost 8 bases, V lost 1 base, and 7 bases had no gene match. Germline CDR1 reads LNHNV; CDR2 reads YYDKDF (reference sequence). The CDR3 is 15 amino acids. The CDR3: CATSRVGGTGDGYTF. CDR3 DNA: TGTGCCACCAGCAGAGTCGGGGGGACAGGGGACGGCTACACCTTC. The entire variable domain, with the rest obtained from reference TRBV15 and TRBJ1-2, is as follows: DAMVIQNPRYQVTQFGKPVTLSCSQTLNHNVMYWYQQKSSQAPKLLFHYYDKDFNNEADTPDNFQSRRPNTSFCFLDIRSPGLGDTAMYLCATSRVGGTGDGYTFGSGTRLTVV.

This chain links TRBV9 with TRBJ2-1, with TRBD1 identical over 7 bases. CDR1 is SGDLS and CDR2 is YYNGEE in the germline V gene. Losses at the gene ends were 4 bases for V and 7 bases for J; bases not matched to a gene: 8. The CDR3 is 14 residues long. CDR3 loop: CASSPLPGQNEQFF. CDR3 nucleotide sequence: TGTGCCAGCAGCCCTCTCCCGGGACAGAATGAGCAGTTCTTC.

The chain joins TRBV13 to TRBJ1-4, with D hard to call. The length of the CDR3 is 16 residues. The V and J ends lost 0 bases and 0 bases respectively, with 8 bases between them. Germline V gene sequence: CDR1 PRHDT, CDR2 FYEKMQ (reference sequence). The CDR3 protein is CASSLGSFATNEKLFF. As DNA, the CDR3 is TGTGCCAGCAGCTTAGGCAGCTTTGCAACTAATGAAAAACTGTTTTTT.

J is TRBJ1-2 and V is TRBV13; TRBD1 is a possible D gene (5 bases). Germline V gene lookup returns CDR1 PRHDT and CDR2 FYEKMQ (reference sequence). This CDR3 comprises 14 residues. Trimming took off 5 bases at V and 4 bases at J, with 14 bases between the two ends. CDR3 amino acids: CASSVRQSIYGYTF. CDR3 bases: TGTGCCAGCAGCGTCCGACAGAGCATCTATGGCTACACCTTC. Variable domain in full (rest from reference TRBV13 and TRBJ1-2): AAGVIQSPRHLIKEKRETATLKCYPIPRHDTVYWYQQGPGQDPQFLISFYEKMQSDKGSIPDRFSAQQFSDYHSELNMSSLELGDSALYFCASSVRQSIYGYTFGSGTRLTVV.

The chain recombines TRBV4-1 with TRBJ2-1, with D perhaps TRBD1 (5 bases). The germline V gene encodes CDR1 MGHRA and CDR2 YSYEKL. Trimming pared 0 bases from V and 0 bases from J, leaving 15 bases between. This CDR3 is built from 18 residues. CDR3 sequence: CASSQDYRATGSYNEQFF. DNA of the CDR3: TGCGCCAGCAGCCAAGACTACCGCGCCACAGGCTCCTACAATGAGCAGTTCTTC.

This chain uses TRBV27 with TRBJ1-5; D is perhaps TRBD1 (5 bases). With 2 bases removed from V and 4 bases from J, the gap between germline ends came to 12 bases. This CDR3 is 15 amino acids long. The germline CDR1 and CDR2 sequences are MNHEY and SMNVEV (reference sequence). CDR3 protein: CASSLSTGDNQPQHF. The CDR3 nucleotides are TGTGCCAGCAGTTTAAGTACAGGCGATAATCAGCCCCAGCATTTT.

This rearrangement joins TRBV30 to TRBJ2-7; TRBD1 matches at 7 bases. This CDR3 spans 13 amino acids. Germline V gives CDR1 GTSNPN, CDR2 SVGIG (reference sequence). V was clipped by 5 bases and J by 2 bases; unmatched bases: 6. CDR3 in amino acids: CAWGTGETYEQYV. For the CDR3, the DNA is TGTGCCTGGGGAACAGGGGAAACCTACGAGCAGTACGTC.

V is TRBV18 and J is TRBJ2-7; possibly TRBD2 for D (5 bases). CDR3 length equals 15 residues. Trimming pared 3 bases from V and 4 bases from J, leaving 16 bases between. Germline V lookup: CDR1 KGHSH, CDR2 LQKENI. CDR3 sequence (DNA): TGTGCCAGCTCACCGGACGGCGGACCGGGGTACGAGCAGTACGTC. Translating gives CASSPDGGPGYEQYV.

CDR3 coding DNA: TGTGCCAGCAGCCCGGGGGCAGAGACGAACACCGGGGAGCTGTTTTTT. This gives the protein CASSPGAETNTGELFF. The chain joins TRBV11-2 to TRBJ2-2; D is possibly TRBD1 or TRBD2 (6 bases each). This CDR3 is built from 16 residues. Germline V gene sequence: CDR1 SGHAT, CDR2 FQNNGV. Deletions cut 5 bases from V and 0 bases from J, with 13 bases between.

The rearrangement joins TRBV9 to TRBJ2-3, with TRBD2 as a possible D gene (5 bases). V was shortened by 7 bases and J by 2 bases, with 11 bases between the two germline ends. This CDR3 region has 13 residues. Germline assignment: CDR1 SGDLS and CDR2 YYNGEE. In DNA, the CDR3 is TGTGCCAGCTCGAGGGTTACCACAGATACGCAGTATTTT. The encoded protein is CASSRVTTDTQYF.

This chain joins TRBV9 and TRBJ2-1; D possibly corresponds to TRBD2 (6 bases). This CDR3 has 14 residues. Germline V lookup: CDR1 SGDLS, CDR2 YYNGEE. The V gene lost 3 bases and the J gene lost 8 bases, with 15 bases spanning the gap. The CDR3: CASSATTGVHEQFF. The CDR3 DNA is TGTGCCAGCAGCGCAACCACGGGGGTCCATGAGCAGTTCTTC. The full variable domain, rest sourced from reference TRBV9 and TRBJ2-1, is DSGVTQTPKHLITATGQRVTLRCSPRSGDLSVYWYQQSLDQGLQFLIQYYNGEERAKGNILERFSAQQFPDLHSELNLSSLELGDSALYFCASSATTGVHEQFFGPGTRLTVL.